What follows describes a single T cell receptor beta chain. No antigen is known for it. These data originate in a study of cytomegalovirus exposure and HLA in healthy donors. The PCR had 60 Vbeta and 13 Jbeta primers. The repertoire was sequenced with immunoSEQ multiplex PCR; TCRdb's copy has only in-frame clones and lacks some. The table for this sample gives around 33,000 clones. The study's findings and limits: According to a later analysis, most TCR beta chains associated with CMV appeared HLA-restricted. Analysis was carried out at a later point, and it linked a missense DCLRE1C variant to TCR beta V- and J-gene trimming.

The CDR3 is 15 residues long. Looked up from germline, CDR1 is MNHEY and CDR2 is SVGAGI. Trimming removed 6 bases from V and 5 bases from J, with 17 bases in between. The chain recombines TRBV6-5 with TRBJ2-1, with a weak D call TRBD2 (5 bases). Sequences were obtained from PBMCs. The receptor was isolated from a woman in her thirties or forties in good health and CMV-seropositive. CDR3: CASSRTEPGDNEQFF. The CDR3 coding sequence is TGTGCCAGCAGCCGGACGGAGCCCGGGGACAATGAGCAGTTCTTC.